This TCR beta chain was captured in a study of blood T cell repertoires in COVID-19 (TCRdb year 2020). Background on the whole study: The collaborator samples originated in the United States, Italy and Spain and spanned the acute and convalescent phases of COVID-19. The prospective study material was composed of cDNA or gDNA derived from T cells, B-cell-depleted T cells, or PBMCs. Subjects who had been exposed to COVID-19, were actively infected with it, or had recovered from it provided the deeply sampled blood TCRbeta repertoires that made up the dataset. The repertoires were released in a freely available public database intended as a resource for research on the immune response to SARS-CoV-2. Samples were obtained from the ongoing ImmuneRACE study (first 160 participants) and from over 1,000 subjects provided by 6 global collaborators. The sample metadata nearly always contained a de-identified subject ID, COVID-19 status, age in years and sex. Where HLA class I and class II types were available, the types were taken from metadata supplied by the sample provider, not from assay-based typing. The research as a whole found: Clinical and demographic metadata were provided uncurated, with the amount varying by source and participant.

The immunoSEQ Assay, a bias-controlled multiplex PCR, was used to amplify TCRbeta CDR3 regions from genomic DNA. Concerning the study's data processing: Within the assay, amplification of reference gene primers was used to estimate how many nucleated cells each sample contained. To quantify the absolute abundance of each unique TCRbeta CDR3 rearrangement, sequence reads were collapsed and filtered. For each sample, productive Simpson clonality was calculated as the square root of Simpson's diversity index across productive rearrangements. This is the immuneACCESS table as TCRdb keeps it, with only in-frame sequences that have V and J called. A part of the clones is gone; compared with another copy, unresolved V genes explain less than half, and the rest is unexplained. V, J and clone size are taken as reported in that table, and D and trimming were inferred from the DNA itself. The sample yields 200,000 to 250,000 clones; around four fifths were counted once. The ten top clones hold about 20% of the sample.

In regard to this clone: Its antigen remains unidentified. No base quality information exists; no much larger clone differs at one position.

Deletion took 0 bases off V and 6 bases off J, with a span of 8 bases between the germline ends. From a lookup of the germline V gene (reference sequence), CDR1 and CDR2 are MNHNY and SVGAGI. The CDR3 spans 13 residues, from the cysteine through the phenylalanine. CDR3 DNA only is kept here, 39 bases in frame from base 1. Collaborating institutions collected whole blood in K2EDTA tubes following their own protocols. For TCRbeta analysis, collaborators shipped samples in one of three forms: frozen whole blood, isolated PBMCs, or DNA extracted from either of those sample types. The sequence was obtained from a man aged 25 to 45 with active or convalescent COVID-19. The V and J segments used are TRBV6-6 and TRBJ1-1; TRBD1 might be the D gene, on 5 matching bases. Input material: peripheral blood. The DNA sequence reads TGTGCCAGCAGTTACTCGACGGGGGCTGAAGCTTTCTTT. This codes for CASSYSTGAEAFF.